This T cell receptor beta chain was identified during a study of T-cell reconstitution after alpha-beta-depleted transplantation in children. Broader study findings: T-cell counts and diversity at one year following transplant were attributed mainly to newly produced T cells. There were reportedly several hundred expanded graft clones from which alpha-beta T cells came about two months after transplant. There were some patients whose high TCRbeta diversity at day 60 came from surviving recipient T cells and thymic progenitors.

This CDR3 is built from 16 residues. V shed 6 bases, J shed 2 bases, and the junction held 12 bases outside the gene matches. About this clonotype itself: Its antigen is still unknown.

Unique molecular identifiers were used to barcode this TCRbeta library. A single record per CDR3 protein comes from TCRdb applying MiXCR to the PCR reads. Among 90,000 to 100,000 distinct CDR3 sequences listed, less than 25% were seen once. The specimen was PBMCs, collected before TCRalphabeta/CD19-depleted stem cell transplant. V usage is TRBV12-3 or TRBV12-4 and J usage is TRBJ2-7; 8 positions match TRBD2. The clonotype was recovered from a boy aged 2-15 years with acute lymphoblastic leukemia, due to receive a stem cell transplant. The CDR3 bases are TGTGCCAGCAGCCGCCGGGGGGGGAGGGGCCCCTACGAGCAGTACTTC. Its translation: CASSRRGGRGPYEQYF.